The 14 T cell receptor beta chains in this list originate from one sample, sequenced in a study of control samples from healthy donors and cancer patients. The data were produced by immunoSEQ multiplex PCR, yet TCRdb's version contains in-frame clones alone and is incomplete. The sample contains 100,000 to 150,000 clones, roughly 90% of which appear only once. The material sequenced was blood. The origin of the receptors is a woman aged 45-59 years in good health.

CDR3 bases: TGTGCCAGCAGGGGACCGGGACAGGGCTACAATGAGCAGTTCTTC. It encodes CASRGPGQGYNEQFF. The chain uses TRBV2 and TRBJ2-1, with TRBD1 identical over 9 bases. The CDR3 is 15 residues long. CDR1 and CDR2 (germline): SNHLY, FYNNEI. The trim removed 6 bases at V and 3 bases at J, leaving 6 bases unmatched.

The CDR3 sequence is CASSQENSGRSSYNEQFF. The CDR3 DNA is TGTGCCAGCAGCCAAGAAAATAGCGGGAGGAGCTCCTACAATGAGCAGTTCTTC. V and J are TRBV3-1 (or the pseudogene TRBV3-2) and TRBJ2-1; 10 bases map to TRBD2. The CDR3 contains 18 residues. V was pared by 0 bases and J by 0 bases, with 5 bases of the junction left unmatched. Germline V gene data show CDR1 as LGHDT and CDR2 as YNNKEL (reference sequence).

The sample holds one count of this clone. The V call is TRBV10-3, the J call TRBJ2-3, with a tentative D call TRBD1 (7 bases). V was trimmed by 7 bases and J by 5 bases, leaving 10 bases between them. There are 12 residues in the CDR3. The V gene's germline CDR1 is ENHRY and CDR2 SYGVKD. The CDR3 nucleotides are TGTGCCATCAATCAGGGGGGAGATACGCAGTATTTT. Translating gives CAINQGGDTQYF.

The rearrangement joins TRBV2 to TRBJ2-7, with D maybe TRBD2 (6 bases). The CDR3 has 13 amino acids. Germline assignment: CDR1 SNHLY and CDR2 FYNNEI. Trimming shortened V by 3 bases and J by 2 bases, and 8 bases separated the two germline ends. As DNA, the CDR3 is TGTGCCAGCAGTGAGGGACTCCCCTACGAGCAGTACTTC. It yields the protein CASSEGLPYEQYF.

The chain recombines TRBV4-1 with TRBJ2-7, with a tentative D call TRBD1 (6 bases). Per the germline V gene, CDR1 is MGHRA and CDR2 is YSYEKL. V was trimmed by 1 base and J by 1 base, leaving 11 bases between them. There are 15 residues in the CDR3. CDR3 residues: CASSQAIDRSYEQYF. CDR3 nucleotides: TGCGCCAGCAGCCAAGCTATCGACAGGTCCTACGAGCAGTACTTC.

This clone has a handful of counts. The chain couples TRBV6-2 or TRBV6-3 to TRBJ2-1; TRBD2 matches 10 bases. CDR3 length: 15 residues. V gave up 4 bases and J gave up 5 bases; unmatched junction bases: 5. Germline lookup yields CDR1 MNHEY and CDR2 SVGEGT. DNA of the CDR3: TGTGCCAGCAGTTTAGCGGGAGGAGAAAACAATGAGCAGTTCTTC. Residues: CASSLAGGENNEQFF.

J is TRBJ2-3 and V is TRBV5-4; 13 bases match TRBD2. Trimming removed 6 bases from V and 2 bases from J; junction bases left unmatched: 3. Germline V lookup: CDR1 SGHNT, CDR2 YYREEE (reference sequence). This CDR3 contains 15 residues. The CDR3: CASTLAGGPTDTQYF. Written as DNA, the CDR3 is TGTGCCAGCACACTAGCGGGGGGGCCCACAGATACGCAGTATTTT.

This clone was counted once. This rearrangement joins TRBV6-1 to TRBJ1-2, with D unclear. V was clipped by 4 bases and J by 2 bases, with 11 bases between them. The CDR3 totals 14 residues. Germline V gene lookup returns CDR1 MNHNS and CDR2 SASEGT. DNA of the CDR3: TGTGCCAGCAGTGTAGCGGCGGAGAACTATGGCTACACCTTC. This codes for CASSVAAENYGYTF.

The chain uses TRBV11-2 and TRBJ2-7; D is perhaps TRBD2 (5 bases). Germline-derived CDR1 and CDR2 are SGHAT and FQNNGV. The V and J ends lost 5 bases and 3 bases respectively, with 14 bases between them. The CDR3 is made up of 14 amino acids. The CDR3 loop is CASSPNYRGYEQYF. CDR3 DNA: TGTGCCAGCAGCCCTAATTACCGGGGCTACGAGCAGTACTTC.

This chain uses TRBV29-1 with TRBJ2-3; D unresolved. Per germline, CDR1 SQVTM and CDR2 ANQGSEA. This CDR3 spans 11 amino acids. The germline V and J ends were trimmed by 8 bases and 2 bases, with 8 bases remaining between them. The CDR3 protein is CSIRPTDTQYF. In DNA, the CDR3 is TGCAGCATAAGACCCACAGATACGCAGTATTTT.

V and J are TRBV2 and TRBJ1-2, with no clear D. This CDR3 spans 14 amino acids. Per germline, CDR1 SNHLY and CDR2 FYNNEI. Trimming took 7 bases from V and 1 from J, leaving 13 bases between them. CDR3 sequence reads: CASTAGALNYGYTF. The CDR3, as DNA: TGTGCCAGCACGGCAGGAGCCCTTAACTATGGCTACACCTTC.

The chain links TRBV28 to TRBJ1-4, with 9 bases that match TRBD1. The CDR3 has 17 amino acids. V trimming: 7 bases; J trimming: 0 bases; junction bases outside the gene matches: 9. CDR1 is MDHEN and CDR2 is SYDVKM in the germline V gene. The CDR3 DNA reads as TGTGCCAGCACCCTTTTCGGACAGGGGCCAACTAATGAAAAACTGTTTTTT. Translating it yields CASTLFGQGPTNEKLFF.

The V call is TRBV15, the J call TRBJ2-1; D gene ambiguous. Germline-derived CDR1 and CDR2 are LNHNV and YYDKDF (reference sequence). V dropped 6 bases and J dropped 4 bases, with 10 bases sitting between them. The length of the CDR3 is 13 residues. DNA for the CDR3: TGTGCCACCAGTCGGCTCCCATACAATGAGCAGTTCTTC. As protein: CATSRLPYNEQFF.

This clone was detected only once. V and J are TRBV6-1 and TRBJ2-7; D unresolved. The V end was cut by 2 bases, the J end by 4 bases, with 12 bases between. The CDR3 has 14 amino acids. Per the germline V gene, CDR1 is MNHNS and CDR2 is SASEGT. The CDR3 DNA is TGTGCCAGCAGTGAACGTCACAGAGATTACGAGCAGTACTTC. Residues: CASSERHRDYEQYF.